These T cell receptor beta chains were read from a single sample in a study of blood T cell repertoires in COVID-19. Sequenced by immunoSEQ multiplex PCR; TCRdb stores in-frame clones only, minus some. Among around 360,000 clones listed, about 88% were seen once. The material sequenced was PBMCs or T cells enriched from blood (not recorded which). The source of these receptors is a woman in her thirties who had recovered from COVID-19. Each CDR3 is given with its conserved first and last residue. The D gene is left open where the match is weak. Clone size is given for some rows only: seen once, a few or many times, or a class if the clone is expanded.

J gene | V gene | clone size | D gene | CDR3 protein | CDR3 DNA
TRBJ1-1 | TRBV5-1 | . | . | CASSSGWAEAFF | TGCGCCAGCAGCTCAGGGTGGGCTGAAGCTTTCTTT
TRBJ2-7 | TRBV18 | . | TRBD1 | CASSPDRASYEQYF | TGTGCCAGCTCACCCGACAGGGCCTCCTACGAGCAGTACTTC
TRBJ2-1 | TRBV6-5 | . | . | CVTSTDSYNEQFF | TGTGTTACCTCGACAGATTCCTACAATGAGCAGTTCTTC
TRBJ1-2 | TRBV4-1 | . | TRBD1 | CASSPSGTGSYGYTF | TGCGCCAGCAGCCCTTCCGGGACAGGGAGCTATGGCTACACCTTC
TRBJ2-7 | TRBV28 | . | . | CASRSGPAYEQYF | TGTGCCAGCAGGAGCGGGCCTGCCTACGAGCAGTACTTC
TRBJ1-1 | TRBV5-1 | . | TRBD1 | CASSTTGGAGTEAFF | TGCGCCAGCAGCACAACAGGGGGCGCCGGCACTGAAGCTTTCTTT
TRBJ2-2 | TRBV19 | . | TRBD1 | CASNLWDRGALSGELFF | TGTGCCAGTAACTTATGGGACAGGGGCGCGCTTAGCGGGGAGCTGTTTTTT
TRBJ1-1 | TRBV19 | . | TRBD1 | CASSSHSGDRAAFF | TGTGCCAGTAGCAGCCACTCAGGGGACAGGGCAGCTTTCTTT
TRBJ1-2 | TRBV4-1 | . | TRBD1 | CASSPLGQGNFGYTF | TGCGCCAGCAGCCCTCTAGGACAGGGGAACTTCGGCTACACCTTC
TRBJ2-3 | TRBV15 | . | . | CATSRDLSGVTDTQYF | TGTGCCACCAGCAGAGATTTAAGCGGAGTCACAGATACGCAGTATTTT
TRBJ1-4 | TRBV27 | . | TRBD1 | CASRLQGGTNEKLFF | TGTGCCAGCAGACTCCAGGGGGGCACTAATGAAAAACTGTTTTTT
TRBJ1-4 | TRBV19 | . | . | CASSIRGLGEKLFF | TGTGCCAGTAGTATTAGGGGGTTAGGAGAAAAACTGTTTTTT
TRBJ2-1 | TRBV6-4 | . | TRBD2 | CASSDNGLAAYNEQFF | TGTGCCAGCAGTGACAACGGACTAGCGGCCTACAATGAGCAGTTCTTC
TRBJ2-1 | TRBV27 | . | TRBD2 | CASSPSRGGNNEQFF | TGTGCCAGCAGTCCCTCGCGGGGGGGCAACAATGAGCAGTTCTTC
TRBJ1-4 | TRBV6-1 | once | TRBD1 | CASSERTGSPMKLFF | TGTGCCAGCAGTGAACGGACAGGGTCCCCTATGAAACTGTTTTTT
TRBJ2-7 | TRBV5-6 | . | . | CASSAEIGPYYEQYF | TGTGCCAGCAGCGCGGAAATAGGTCCTTACTACGAGCAGTACTTC
TRBJ2-5 | TRBV9 | . | TRBD1 | CASSSRTGETQYF | TGTGCCAGCAGCTCCCGGACAGGAGAGACCCAGTACTTC
TRBJ1-2 | TRBV5-1 | . | TRBD1 | CASSFQGEKWYGYTF | TGCGCCAGCAGCTTCCAGGGGGAAAAATGGTATGGCTACACCTTC
TRBJ2-1 | TRBV19 | . | . | CASSTYYNEQFF | TGTGCCAGTAGTACCTACTACAATGAGCAGTTCTTC
TRBJ2-3 | TRBV27 | . | TRBD2 | CASSRASGRAMTDTQYF | TGTGCCAGCAGCCGCGCTAGCGGGAGGGCGATGACAGATACGCAGTATTTT
TRBJ1-4 | TRBV4-1 | . | TRBD1 | CASSQDLGGISNEKLFF | TGCGCCAGCAGCCAAGATTTAGGGGGCATCTCTAATGAAAAACTGTTTTTT
TRBJ1-1 | TRBV27 | . | TRBD1 | CASSIIGQELEAFF | TGTGCCAGCAGTATAATCGGACAGGAGCTTGAAGCTTTCTTT
TRBJ2-3 | TRBV5-1 | . | . | CASSLFAGTSTDTQYF | TGCGCCAGCAGCTTGTTTGCAGGGACTAGCACAGATACGCAGTATTTT
TRBJ1-3 | TRBV19 | . | . | CASTPELTGNTIYF | TGTGCCAGTACTCCGGAGTTAACTGGAAACACCATATATTTT
TRBJ1-1 | TRBV5-1 | . | . | CASSLFSLGDNTEAFF | TGCGCCAGCAGCTTGTTCTCTCTAGGAGATAACACTGAAGCTTTCTTT
TRBJ1-2 | TRBV24-1 | . | TRBD1 | CATSEPGTGYGYTF | TGTGCCACCAGTGAACCCGGGACAGGGTATGGCTACACCTTC
TRBJ2-2 | TRBV7-9 | . | . | CASSFEGYTGELFF | TGTGCCAGCAGCTTCGAGGGCTACACCGGGGAGCTGTTTTTT
TRBJ1-1 | TRBV2 | . | . | CASSAGELNTEAFF | TGTGCCAGCTCTGCGGGGGAGTTGAACACTGAAGCTTTCTTT
TRBJ1-1 | TRBV29-1 | . | TRBD1 | CSVSPGQGMNTEAFF | TGCAGCGTTTCCCCGGGACAGGGAATGAACACTGAAGCTTTCTTT
TRBJ2-1 | TRBV5-1 | . | TRBD1 | CASSRRGQDYNEQFF | TGCGCCAGCAGTCGGAGGGGACAGGACTACAATGAGCAGTTCTTC
TRBJ2-5 | TRBV29-1 | . | . | CSVDGRGQETQYF | TGCAGCGTTGATGGGAGGGGGCAAGAGACCCAGTACTTC